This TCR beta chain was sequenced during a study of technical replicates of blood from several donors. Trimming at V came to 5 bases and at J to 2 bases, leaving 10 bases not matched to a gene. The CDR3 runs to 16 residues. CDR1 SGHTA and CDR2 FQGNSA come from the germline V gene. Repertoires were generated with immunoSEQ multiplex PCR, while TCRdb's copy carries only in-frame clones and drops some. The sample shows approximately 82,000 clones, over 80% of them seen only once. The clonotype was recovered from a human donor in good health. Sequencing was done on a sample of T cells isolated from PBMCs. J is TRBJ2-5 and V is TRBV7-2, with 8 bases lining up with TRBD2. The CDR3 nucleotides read TGTGCCAGCAGCCGTGAACTAGCGGCTATACAAGAGACCCAGTACTTC. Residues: CASSRELAAIQETQYF.